This T cell receptor beta chain was sequenced in a study of blood T cell repertoires in COVID-19. This clone was recorded a few times. The repertoire was sequenced with immunoSEQ multiplex PCR; TCRdb's copy has only in-frame clones and lacks some. Found here are about 140,000 clones, 65% to 85% of them singletons; the top ten hold 4%. The sequenced sample consisted of peripheral blood. The sequence came from a woman aged 60-70 years with acute or convalescent COVID-19.

The CDR3 protein is CATMLRYPNQPQHF. CDR3 DNA sequence: TGTGCCACCATGTTGCGGTACCCTAATCAGCCCCAGCATTTT. The gene calls are TRBV24-1 and TRBJ1-5; unclear D gene. Trimming left V 8 bases short and J 4 bases short, with 14 bases between. The length of the CDR3 is 14 residues. Germline CDR1 and CDR2: KGHDR and SFDVKD.